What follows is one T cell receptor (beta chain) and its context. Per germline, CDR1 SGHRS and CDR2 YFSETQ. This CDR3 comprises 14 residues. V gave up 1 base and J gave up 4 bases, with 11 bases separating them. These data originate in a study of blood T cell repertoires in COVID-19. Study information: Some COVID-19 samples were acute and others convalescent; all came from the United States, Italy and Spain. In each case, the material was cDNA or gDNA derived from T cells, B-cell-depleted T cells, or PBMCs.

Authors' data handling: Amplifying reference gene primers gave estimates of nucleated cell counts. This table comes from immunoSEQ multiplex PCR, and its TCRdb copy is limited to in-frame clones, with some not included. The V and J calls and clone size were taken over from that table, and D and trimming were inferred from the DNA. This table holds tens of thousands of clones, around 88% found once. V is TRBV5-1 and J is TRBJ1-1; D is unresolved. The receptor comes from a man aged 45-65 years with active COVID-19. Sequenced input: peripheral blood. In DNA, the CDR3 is TGCGCCAGCAGCTTGTCGGAGGTCAGCACTGAAGCTTTCTTT. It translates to CASSLSEVSTEAFF.